The clone carrying this T cell receptor beta chain was detected ten times or more. The antigen remains unidentified. This entry comes from a study of read filtering for tumor transcriptome and immune sequencing. Study context: Transcriptome libraries were built from DNase-treated RNA. Study findings and constraints: The CD138-negative fraction was mixed bone marrow immune cells, not pure T cells.

From roughly 390 ng of RNA, a library with molecular barcoded alpha/delta and beta/gamma adaptors was made. TCRdb reanalysed the reads using MiXCR and keeps one entry per CDR3 protein. This sample has around 140,000 distinct CDR3 sequences; around 14% occur once, and the top ten carry around 8.3%. Germline V gene data show CDR1 as LNHDA and CDR2 as SQIVND (reference sequence). After removal of 5 bases from V and 0 bases from J, the junction contained 8 bases not matched to a gene. This CDR3 region has 16 residues. The V and J genes are TRBV19 and TRBJ2-7; 9 bases fit TRBD2. This receptor was obtained from a donor aged 40 or over with multiple myeloma. Sequenced: a population of CD138-negative cells sorted from bone marrow. The CDR3 bases are TGTGCCAGTAGTGGATTAGCGGGAGCCGACTCCTACGAGCAGTACTTC. As protein: CASSGLAGADSYEQYF. The full variable domain, with the rest looked up from reference TRBV19 and TRBJ2-7, is DGGITQSPKYLFRKEGQNVTLSCEQNLNHDAMYWYRQDPGQGLRLIYYSQIVNDFQKGDIAEGYSVSREKKESFPLTVTSAQKNPTAFYLCASSGLAGADSYEQYFGPGTRLTVT.